This T cell receptor (beta chain) derives from a study of T cells in Graves' hyperthyroidism and ophthalmopathy. With duration under 3 months, ophthalmopathy was active: Clinical Activity Score at least 3, NOSPECS at least 4. Study-level findings and limits: Ophthalmopathy was identified by the model a median roughly six months ahead of onset. Ophthalmopathy and stable hyperthyroidism were separated by a 13 V-J model. In blood, most of the thyroid clonotypes expanded above 0.001 were also present.

This clonotype was picked up many times. Its antigen is unidentified. The CDR3 has 13 amino acids. The junction had 2 bases not matched to a gene; V was cut back by 8 bases and J by 2 bases. RNA transcripts were the template for amplifying TCR beta CDR3 regions. RT-PCR in the first round (using the HTBI primer set) targeted the TCR CDR3. In TCRdb, the multiplex PCR reads were re-called with MiXCR into one record per CDR3 protein. The sample consists of around 390,000 distinct CDR3 sequences, about 15% of them appearing once. This TCR came from a woman aged 30 to 39 with Graves' ophthalmopathy. This chain links TRBV12-3 or TRBV12-4 with TRBJ2-7; 11 bases are a match to TRBD1. The sequenced sample was blood. As DNA, the CDR3 is TGTGCCAGCGGACAGGGGGCAACCTACGAGCAGTACTTC. Translating it yields CASGQGATYEQYF.